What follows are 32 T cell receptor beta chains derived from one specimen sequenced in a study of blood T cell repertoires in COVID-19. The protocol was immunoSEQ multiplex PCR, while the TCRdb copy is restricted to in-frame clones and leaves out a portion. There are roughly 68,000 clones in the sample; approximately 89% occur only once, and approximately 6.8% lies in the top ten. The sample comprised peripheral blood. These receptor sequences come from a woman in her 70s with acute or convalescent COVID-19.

The CDR3 is CASSLGVGGFRNEQFF. In DNA, the CDR3 is TGCGCCAGCAGCTTGGGAGTAGGGGGATTCCGCAATGAGCAGTTCTTC. The chain combines TRBV5-1 with TRBJ2-1; maybe TRBD1 (6 bases). Trimming left V 0 bases short and J 6 bases short, with 16 bases between. The germline gives CDR1 SGHRS, CDR2 YFSETQ. There are 16 residues in the CDR3.

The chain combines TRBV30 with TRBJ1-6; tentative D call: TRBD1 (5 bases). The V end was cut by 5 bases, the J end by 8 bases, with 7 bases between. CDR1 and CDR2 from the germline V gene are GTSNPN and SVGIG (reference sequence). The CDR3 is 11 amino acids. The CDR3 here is CAWGADSPLHF. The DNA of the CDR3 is TGTGCCTGGGGGGCAGATTCACCCCTCCACTTT. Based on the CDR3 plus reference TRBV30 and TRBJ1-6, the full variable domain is SQTIHQWPATLVQPVGSPLSLECTVEGTSNPNLYWYRQAAGRGLQLLFYSVGIGQISSEVPQNLSASRPQDRQFILSSKKLLLSDSGFYLCAWGADSPLHFGNGTRLTVT.

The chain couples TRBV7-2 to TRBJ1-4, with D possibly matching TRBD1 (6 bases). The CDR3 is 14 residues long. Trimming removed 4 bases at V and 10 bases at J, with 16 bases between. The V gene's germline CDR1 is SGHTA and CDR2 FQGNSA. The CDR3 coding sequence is TGTGCCAGCAGCTCGGGGGGGCCCCGTGGAAAACTGTTTTTT. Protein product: CASSSGGPRGKLFF.

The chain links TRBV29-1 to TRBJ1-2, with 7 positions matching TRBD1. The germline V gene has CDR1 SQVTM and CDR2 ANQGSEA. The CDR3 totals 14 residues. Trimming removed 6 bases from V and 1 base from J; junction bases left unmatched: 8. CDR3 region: CSVTGTENNYGYTF. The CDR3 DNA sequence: TGCAGCGTGACCGGGACAGAAAATAACTATGGCTACACCTTC.

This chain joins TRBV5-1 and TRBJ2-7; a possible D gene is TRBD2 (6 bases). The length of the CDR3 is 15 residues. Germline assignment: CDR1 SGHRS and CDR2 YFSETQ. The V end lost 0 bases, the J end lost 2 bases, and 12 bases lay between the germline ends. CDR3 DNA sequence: TGCGCCAGCAGCTTGGCCGGGGGATCCCCCTACGAGCAGTACTTC. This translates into CASSLAGGSPYEQYF. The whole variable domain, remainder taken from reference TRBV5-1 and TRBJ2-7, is KAGVTQTPRYLIKTRGQQVTLSCSPISGHRSVSWYQQTPGQGLQFLFEYFSETQRNKGNFPGRFSGRQFSNSRSEMNVSTLELGDSALYLCASSLAGGSPYEQYFGPGTRLTVT.

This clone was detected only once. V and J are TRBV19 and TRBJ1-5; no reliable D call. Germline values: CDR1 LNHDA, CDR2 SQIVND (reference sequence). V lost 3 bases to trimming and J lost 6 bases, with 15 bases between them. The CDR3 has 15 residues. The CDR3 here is CASSILDVEGQPQHF. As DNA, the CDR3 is TGTGCCAGTAGTATCTTGGACGTCGAGGGTCAGCCCCAGCATTTT.

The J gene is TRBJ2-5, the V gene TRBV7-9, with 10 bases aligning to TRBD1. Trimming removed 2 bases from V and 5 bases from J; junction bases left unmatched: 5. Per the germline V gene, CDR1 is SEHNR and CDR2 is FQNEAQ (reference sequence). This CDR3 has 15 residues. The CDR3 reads CASSLWGQGQETQYF. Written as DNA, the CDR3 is TGTGCCAGCAGCTTATGGGGACAGGGGCAGGAGACCCAGTACTTC.

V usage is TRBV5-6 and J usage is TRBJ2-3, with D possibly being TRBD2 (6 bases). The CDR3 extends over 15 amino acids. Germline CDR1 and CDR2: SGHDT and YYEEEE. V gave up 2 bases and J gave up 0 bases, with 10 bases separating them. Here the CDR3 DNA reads TGTGCCAGCAGCTTCGGACTAACTAGCACAGATACGCAGTATTTT. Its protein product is CASSFGLTSTDTQYF. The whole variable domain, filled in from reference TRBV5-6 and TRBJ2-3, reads DAGVTQSPTHLIKTRGQQVTLRCSPKSGHDTVSWYQQALGQGPQFIFQYYEEEERQRGNFPDRFSGHQFPNYSSELNVNALLLGDSALYLCASSFGLTSTDTQYFGPGTRLTVL.

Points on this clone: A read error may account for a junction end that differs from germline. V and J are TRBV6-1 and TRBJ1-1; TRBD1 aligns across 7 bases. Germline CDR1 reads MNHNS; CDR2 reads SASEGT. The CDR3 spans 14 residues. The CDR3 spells CASCDRVLNTEAFF. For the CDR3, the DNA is TGTGCCAGCTGTGACAGGGTCTTGAACACTGAAGCTTTCTTT.

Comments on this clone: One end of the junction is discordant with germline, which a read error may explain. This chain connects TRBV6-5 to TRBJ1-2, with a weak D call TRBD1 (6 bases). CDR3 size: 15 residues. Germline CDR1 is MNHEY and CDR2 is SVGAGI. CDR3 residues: CAGSTYRQANYGYTF. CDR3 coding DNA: TGTGCCGGCAGTACCTACAGACAGGCTAACTATGGCTACACCTTC.

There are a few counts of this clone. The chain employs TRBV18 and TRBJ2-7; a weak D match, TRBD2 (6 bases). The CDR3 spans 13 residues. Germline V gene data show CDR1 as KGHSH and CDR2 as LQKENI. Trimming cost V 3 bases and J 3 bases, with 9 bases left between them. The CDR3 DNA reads TGTGCCAGCTCACCGGGACTCGGCTACGAGCAGTACTTC. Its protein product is CASSPGLGYEQYF. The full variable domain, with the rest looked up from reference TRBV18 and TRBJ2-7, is NAGVMQNPRHLVRRRGQEARLRCSPMKGHSHVYWYRQLPEEGLKFMVYLQKENIIDESGMPKERFSAEFPKEGPSILRIQQVVRGDSAAYFCASSPGLGYEQYFGPGTRLTVT.

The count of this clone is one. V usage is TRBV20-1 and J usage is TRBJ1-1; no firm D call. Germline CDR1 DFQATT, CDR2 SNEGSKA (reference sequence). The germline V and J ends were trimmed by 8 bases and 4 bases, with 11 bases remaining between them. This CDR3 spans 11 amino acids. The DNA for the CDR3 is TGCAGTCCCCTCCGGGGCACTGAAGCTTTCTTT. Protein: CSPLRGTEAFF.

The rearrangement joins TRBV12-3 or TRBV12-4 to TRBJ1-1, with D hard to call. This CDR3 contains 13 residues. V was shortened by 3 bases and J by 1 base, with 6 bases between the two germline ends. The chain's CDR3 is CASSLAGNTEAFF. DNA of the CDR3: TGTGCCAGCAGTTTGGCGGGGAACACTGAAGCTTTCTTT.

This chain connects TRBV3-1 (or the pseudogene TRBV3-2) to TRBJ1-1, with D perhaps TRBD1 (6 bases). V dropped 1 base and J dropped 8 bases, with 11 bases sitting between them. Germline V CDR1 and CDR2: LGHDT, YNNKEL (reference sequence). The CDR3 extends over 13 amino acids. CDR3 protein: CASSQVSDREAFF. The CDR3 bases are TGTGCCAGCAGCCAAGTTTCAGACAGGGAAGCTTTCTTT.

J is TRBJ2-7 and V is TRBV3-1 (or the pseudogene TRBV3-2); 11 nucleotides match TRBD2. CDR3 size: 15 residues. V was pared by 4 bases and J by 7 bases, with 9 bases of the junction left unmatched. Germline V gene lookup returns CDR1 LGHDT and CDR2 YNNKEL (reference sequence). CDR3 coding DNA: TGTGCCAGCAGCCGAATAGCGGGAGGGCCGGTTGAGCAGTACTTC. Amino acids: CASSRIAGGPVEQYF.

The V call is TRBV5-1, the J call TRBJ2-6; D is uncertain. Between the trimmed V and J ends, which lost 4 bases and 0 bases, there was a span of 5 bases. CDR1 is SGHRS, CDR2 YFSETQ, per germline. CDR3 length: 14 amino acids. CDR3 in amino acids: CASSLSSGANVLTF. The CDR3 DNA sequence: TGCGCCAGCAGCCTAAGCTCTGGGGCCAACGTCCTGACTTTC.

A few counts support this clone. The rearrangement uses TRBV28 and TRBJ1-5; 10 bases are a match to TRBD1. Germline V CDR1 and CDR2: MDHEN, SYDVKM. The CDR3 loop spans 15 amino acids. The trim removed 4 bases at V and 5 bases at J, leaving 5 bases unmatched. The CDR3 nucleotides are TGTGCCAGCAGTTCCTGGGACAGGGGACATCAGCCCCAGCATTTT. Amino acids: CASSSWDRGHQPQHF.

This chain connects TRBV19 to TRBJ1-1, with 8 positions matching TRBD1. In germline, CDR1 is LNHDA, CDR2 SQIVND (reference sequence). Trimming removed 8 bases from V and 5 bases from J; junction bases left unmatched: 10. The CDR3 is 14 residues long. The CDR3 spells CASSTGQAWTEAFF. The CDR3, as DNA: TGTGCCAGTTCAACGGGACAGGCTTGGACTGAAGCTTTCTTT.

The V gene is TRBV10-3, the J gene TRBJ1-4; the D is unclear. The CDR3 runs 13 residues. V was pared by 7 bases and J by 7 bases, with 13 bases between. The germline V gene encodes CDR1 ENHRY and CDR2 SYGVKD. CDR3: CAINEGAGEKLFF. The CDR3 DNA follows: TGTGCCATCAACGAGGGCGCGGGTGAAAAACTGTTTTTT.

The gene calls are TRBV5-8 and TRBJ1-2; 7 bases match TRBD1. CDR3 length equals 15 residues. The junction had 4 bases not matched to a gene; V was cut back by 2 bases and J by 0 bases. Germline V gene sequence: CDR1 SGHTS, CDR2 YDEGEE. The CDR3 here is CASSFPDRPNYGYTF. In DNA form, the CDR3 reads TGTGCCAGCAGCTTCCCGGACAGGCCTAACTATGGCTACACCTTC.

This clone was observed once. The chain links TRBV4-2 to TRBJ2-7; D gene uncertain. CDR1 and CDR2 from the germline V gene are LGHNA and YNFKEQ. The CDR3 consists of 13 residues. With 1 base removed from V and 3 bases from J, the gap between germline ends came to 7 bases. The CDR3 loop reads CASSQASGYEQYF. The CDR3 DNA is TGTGCCAGCAGCCAAGCATCAGGCTACGAGCAGTACTTC.

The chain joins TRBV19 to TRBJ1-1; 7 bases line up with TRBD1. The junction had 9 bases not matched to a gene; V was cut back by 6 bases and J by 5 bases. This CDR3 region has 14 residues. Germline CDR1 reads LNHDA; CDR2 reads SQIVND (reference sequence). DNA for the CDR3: TGTGCCAGTAGGCACAGGGGTCTGGGGACTGAAGCTTTCTTT. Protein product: CASRHRGLGTEAFF.

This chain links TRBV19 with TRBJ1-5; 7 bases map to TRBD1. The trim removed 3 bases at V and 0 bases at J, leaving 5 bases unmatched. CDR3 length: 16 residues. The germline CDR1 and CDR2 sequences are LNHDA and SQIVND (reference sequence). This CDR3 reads CASSMGTDFSNQPQHF. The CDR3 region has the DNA TGTGCCAGTAGTATGGGGACAGACTTTAGCAATCAGCCCCAGCATTTT. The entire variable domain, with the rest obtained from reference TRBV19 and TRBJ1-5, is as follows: DGGITQSPKYLFRKEGQNVTLSCEQNLNHDAMYWYRQDPGQGLRLIYYSQIVNDFQKGDIAEGYSVSREKKESFPLTVTSAQKNPTAFYLCASSMGTDFSNQPQHFGDGTRLSIL.

The CDR3 DNA reads TGTGCCAGCAGTTTGATCTGGCGGGGGGGTTACAATGAGCAGTTCTTC. This codes for CASSLIWRGGYNEQFF. The chain uses TRBV28 and TRBJ2-1, with 9 bases lining up with TRBD2. The CDR3 spans 16 residues. V was pared by 3 bases and J by 4 bases, with 7 bases of the junction left unmatched. Germline CDR1 MDHEN, CDR2 SYDVKM.

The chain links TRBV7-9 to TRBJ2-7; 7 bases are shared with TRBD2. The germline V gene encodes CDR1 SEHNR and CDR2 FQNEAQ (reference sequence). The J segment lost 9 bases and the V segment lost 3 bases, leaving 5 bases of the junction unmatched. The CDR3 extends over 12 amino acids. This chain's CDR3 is CASSFGEGWQYF. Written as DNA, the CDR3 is TGTGCCAGCAGCTTCGGGGAGGGTTGGCAGTACTTC.

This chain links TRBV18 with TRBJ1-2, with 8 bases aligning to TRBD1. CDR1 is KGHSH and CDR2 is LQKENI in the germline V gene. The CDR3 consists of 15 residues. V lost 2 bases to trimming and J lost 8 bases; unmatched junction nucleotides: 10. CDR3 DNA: TGTGCCAGCTCACCAAGAGGACAGGGAGGGGACGGCTACACCTTC. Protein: CASSPRGQGGDGYTF.

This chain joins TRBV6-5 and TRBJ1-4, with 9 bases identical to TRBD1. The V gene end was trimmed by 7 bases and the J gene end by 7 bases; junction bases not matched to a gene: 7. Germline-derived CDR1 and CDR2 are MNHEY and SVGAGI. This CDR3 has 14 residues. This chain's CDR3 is CASKTGGEIEKLFF. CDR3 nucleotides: TGTGCCAGCAAAACAGGGGGCGAAATTGAAAAACTGTTTTTT.

CDR3 residues: CASIAGGGTEAFF. CDR3 sequence (DNA): TGTGCCAGCATCGCGGGGGGGGGCACTGAAGCTTTCTTT. The chain couples TRBV6-5 to TRBJ1-1, with D possibly TRBD1 on 5 matching bases. V lost 7 bases, J lost 4 bases, and 13 bases lay in between. CDR3 size: 13 residues. CDR1 is MNHEY, CDR2 SVGAGI, per germline.

The CDR3 loop reads CASSQVGTGAYEQYF. The DNA of the CDR3 is TGTGCCAGCAGCCAAGTGGGGACAGGGGCCTACGAGCAGTACTTC. The V call is TRBV14, the J call TRBJ2-7, with 10 bases matching TRBD1. Germline CDR1 SGHDN, CDR2 FVKESK. J was trimmed by 2 bases and V by 1 base; bases with no gene match: 2. The CDR3 covers 15 residues.

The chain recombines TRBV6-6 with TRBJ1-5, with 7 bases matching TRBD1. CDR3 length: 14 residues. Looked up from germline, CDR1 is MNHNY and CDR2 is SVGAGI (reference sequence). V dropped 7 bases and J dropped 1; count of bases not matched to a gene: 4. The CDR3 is CASKYRGSNQPQHF. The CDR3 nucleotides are TGTGCCAGCAAATACAGGGGCAGCAATCAGCCCCAGCATTTT.

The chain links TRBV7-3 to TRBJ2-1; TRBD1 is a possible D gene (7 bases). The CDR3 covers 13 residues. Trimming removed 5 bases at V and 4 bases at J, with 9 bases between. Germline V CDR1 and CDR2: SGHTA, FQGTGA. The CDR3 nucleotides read TGTGCCAGCAGCCCAGGGGGGTACAATGAGCAGTTCTTC. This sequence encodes CASSPGGYNEQFF.

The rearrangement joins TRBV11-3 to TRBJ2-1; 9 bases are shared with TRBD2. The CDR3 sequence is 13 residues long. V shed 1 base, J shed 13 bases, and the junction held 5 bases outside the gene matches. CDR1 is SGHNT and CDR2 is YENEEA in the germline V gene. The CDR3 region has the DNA TGTGCCAGCAGCTTAGCTAGCGGGGATTTTCAGTTCTTC. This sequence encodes CASSLASGDFQFF.